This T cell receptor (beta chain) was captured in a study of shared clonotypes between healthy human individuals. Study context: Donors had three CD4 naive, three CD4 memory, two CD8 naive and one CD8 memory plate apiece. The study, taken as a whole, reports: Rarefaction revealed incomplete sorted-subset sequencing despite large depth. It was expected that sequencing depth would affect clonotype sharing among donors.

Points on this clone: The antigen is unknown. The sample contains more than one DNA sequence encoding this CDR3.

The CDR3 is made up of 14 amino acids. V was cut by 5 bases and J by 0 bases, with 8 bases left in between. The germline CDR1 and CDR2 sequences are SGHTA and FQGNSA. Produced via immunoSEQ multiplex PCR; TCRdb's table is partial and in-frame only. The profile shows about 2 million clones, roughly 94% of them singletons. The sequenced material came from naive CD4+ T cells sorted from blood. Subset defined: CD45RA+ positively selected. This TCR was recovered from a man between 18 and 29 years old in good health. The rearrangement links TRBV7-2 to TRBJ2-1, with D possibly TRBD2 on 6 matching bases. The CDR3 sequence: CASSRDSSYNEQFF. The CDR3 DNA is TGTGCCAGCAGCCGGGACTCCTCCTACAATGAGCAGTTCTTC.